The 13 T cell receptor beta chains below all came from one sample that was sequenced in a study of cytomegalovirus exposure and HLA in healthy donors. The primer mix had 60 Vbeta and 13 Jbeta primers. Some clones are missing from TCRdb's copy, which holds only in-frame ones; the method was immunoSEQ multiplex PCR. The listing contains fewer than 85,000 clones. Source material: PBMCs. These receptors came from a woman between 40 and 55 years old in good health and CMV-seropositive.

The chain recombines TRBV7-2 with TRBJ2-5; TRBD2 matches 8 bases. The CDR3 consists of 14 residues. V shed 5 bases and J 2 bases; nucleotides not matched to a gene: 4. CDR1 SGHTA and CDR2 FQGNSA come from the germline V gene. The CDR3: CASSPAGGQETQYF. The DNA of the CDR3 is TGTGCCAGCAGCCCCGCGGGGGGACAAGAGACCCAGTACTTC.

V is TRBV2 and J is TRBJ1-4; a weak D match, TRBD1 (6 bases). The V end was cut by 6 bases, the J end by 3 bases, with 17 bases between. Looked up from germline, CDR1 is SNHLY and CDR2 is FYNNEI. The CDR3 is 16 residues long. The CDR3: CASSRGQSFANEKLFF. CDR3 coding DNA: TGTGCCAGCAGCAGAGGACAGAGTTTCGCTAATGAAAAACTGTTTTTT.

V usage is TRBV19 and J usage is TRBJ1-2, with TRBD1 matching over 8 bases. V shed 10 bases, J shed 5 bases, and the junction held 15 bases outside the gene matches. This CDR3 contains 15 residues. The germline CDR1 and CDR2 sequences are LNHDA and SQIVND (reference sequence). The CDR3 DNA sequence: TGTGCCACCAAGCAAACCGGACAGGGAAGGTATGGCTACACCTTC. Its protein product is CATKQTGQGRYGYTF.

CDR3 region: CASSNNREETQYF. The CDR3 DNA is TGTGCCAGCAGTAACAACAGGGAAGAGACCCAGTACTTC. The chain recombines TRBV2 with TRBJ2-5; a weak D match, TRBD1 (6 bases). V lost 5 bases and J lost 3, with 10 bases in between. There are 13 residues in the CDR3. CDR1 and CDR2 (germline): SNHLY, FYNNEI.

The J gene is TRBJ2-6, the V gene TRBV19; the match to TRBD2 covers 11 bases. The CDR3 spans 15 residues. CDR1 and CDR2 from the germline V gene are LNHDA and SQIVND (reference sequence). The V segment lost 10 bases and the J segment 1 base; nucleotides outside the gene matches: 3. CDR3 region: CATGLAVSGANVLTF. In DNA, the CDR3 is TGTGCCACGGGACTAGCGGTTTCTGGGGCCAACGTCCTGACTTTC.

This chain uses TRBV5-6 with TRBJ2-3; 7 bases align to TRBD2. This CDR3 contains 17 residues. J gave up 1 base and V 3 bases, and 11 bases lay outside the gene matches. The germline V gene encodes CDR1 SGHDT and CDR2 YYEEEE. DNA for the CDR3: TGTGCCAGCAGCTGGCGTCTCGCGGGGGTGGGCACAGATACGCAGTATTTT. As protein: CASSWRLAGVGTDTQYF.

The CDR3 DNA follows: TGCGCCAGCAGCTGGTCCGGGACAGGGGTATTGGTAGATACGCAGTATTTT. It codes for CASSWSGTGVLVDTQYF. The chain joins TRBV5-1 to TRBJ2-3, with 10 bases fitting TRBD1. The CDR3 covers 17 residues. Germline V gene sequence: CDR1 SGHRS, CDR2 YFSETQ. V was clipped by 3 bases and J by 5 bases; unmatched bases: 12.

The V and J genes are TRBV27 and TRBJ1-1, with 10 bases fitting TRBD1. Trimming at V came to 6 bases and at J to 1 base, leaving 5 bases not matched to a gene. The length of the CDR3 is 15 residues. Germline CDR1 reads MNHEY; CDR2 reads SMNVEV (reference sequence). The CDR3: CASRDRGGRNTEAFF. CDR3 DNA: TGTGCCAGCAGGGACAGGGGGGGTAGGAACACTGAAGCTTTCTTT.

The chain uses TRBV5-1 and TRBJ2-5; the match to TRBD1 covers 9 bases. Germline CDR1 and CDR2: SGHRS and YFSETQ. Losses at the gene ends were 3 bases for V and 1 base for J; bases not matched to a gene: 1. The CDR3 is 14 residues long. CDR3 protein: CASSWGQGQETQYF. Here the CDR3 DNA reads TGCGCCAGCAGCTGGGGACAGGGCCAAGAGACCCAGTACTTC.

The chain carries TRBV7-2 and TRBJ2-3; perhaps TRBD1 as D (5 bases). CDR3 size: 15 residues. CDR1 is SGHTA, CDR2 FQGNSA, per germline. With 5 bases removed from V and 4 bases from J, the gap between germline ends came to 16 bases. DNA for the CDR3: TGTGCCAGCAGCCCAACAGGTTCAGTGGCAGATACGCAGTATTTT. It yields the protein CASSPTGSVADTQYF.

The chain combines TRBV27 with TRBJ1-5, with TRBD1 matching over 10 bases. Germline CDR1 MNHEY, CDR2 SMNVEV (reference sequence). The CDR3 totals 21 residues. Trimming took 4 bases from V and 3 from J; bases not matched to a gene: 21. The CDR3 sequence is CASSSTKSGFGQGVNNQPQHF. Written as DNA, the CDR3 is TGTGCCAGCAGTTCCACTAAAAGTGGTTTCGGACAGGGGGTTAACAATCAGCCCCAGCATTTT.

The rearrangement joins TRBV27 to TRBJ1-3; 8 positions match TRBD1. Germline CDR1 and CDR2: MNHEY and SMNVEV (reference sequence). CDR3 length: 17 amino acids. J lost 0 bases, V lost 6 bases, and 10 bases had no gene match. The DNA for the CDR3 is TGTGCCAGCAGACCCGGGACAGGAGGGCTCTCTGGAAACACCATATATTTT. This gives the protein CASRPGTGGLSGNTIYF.

This sequence joins TRBV5-1 and TRBJ1-6; D may be TRBD1 (6 bases). V was clipped by 2 bases and J by 7 bases, with 16 bases between them. Germline CDR1 and CDR2: SGHRS and YFSETQ. The length of the CDR3 is 16 residues. The CDR3 loop is CASSLATGQGNSPLHF. CDR3 in DNA: TGCGCCAGCAGCTTAGCAACAGGGCAGGGGAATTCACCCCTCCACTTT.